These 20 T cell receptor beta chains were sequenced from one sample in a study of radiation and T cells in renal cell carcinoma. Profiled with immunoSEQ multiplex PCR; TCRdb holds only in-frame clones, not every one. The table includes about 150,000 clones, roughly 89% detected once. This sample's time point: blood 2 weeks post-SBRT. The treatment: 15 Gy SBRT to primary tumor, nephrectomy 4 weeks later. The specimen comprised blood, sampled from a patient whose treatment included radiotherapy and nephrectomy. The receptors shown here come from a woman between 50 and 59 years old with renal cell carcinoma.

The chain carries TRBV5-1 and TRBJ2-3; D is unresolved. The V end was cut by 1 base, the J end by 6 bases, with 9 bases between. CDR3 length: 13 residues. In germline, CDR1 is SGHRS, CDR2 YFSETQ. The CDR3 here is CASSLIVGDTQYF. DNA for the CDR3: TGCGCCAGCAGCTTGATCGTGGGGGATACGCAGTATTTT.

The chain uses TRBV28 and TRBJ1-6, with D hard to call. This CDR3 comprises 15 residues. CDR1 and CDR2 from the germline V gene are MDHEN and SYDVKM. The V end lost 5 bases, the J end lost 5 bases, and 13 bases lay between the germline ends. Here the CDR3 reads CASSPPRLDNSPLHF. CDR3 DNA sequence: TGTGCCAGCAGTCCCCCCAGGCTTGATAATTCACCCCTCCACTTT.

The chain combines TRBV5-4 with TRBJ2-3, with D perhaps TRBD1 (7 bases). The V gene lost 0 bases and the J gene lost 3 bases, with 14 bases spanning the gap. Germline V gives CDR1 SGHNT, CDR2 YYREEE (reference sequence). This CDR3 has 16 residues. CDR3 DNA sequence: TGTGCCAGCAGCTTGGGGGGCGGGACAGAAACAGATACGCAGTATTTT. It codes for CASSLGGGTETDTQYF.

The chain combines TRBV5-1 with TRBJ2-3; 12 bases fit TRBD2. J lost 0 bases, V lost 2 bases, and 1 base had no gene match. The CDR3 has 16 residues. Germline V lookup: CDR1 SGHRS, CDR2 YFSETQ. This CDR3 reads CASSFLAGGSTDTQYF. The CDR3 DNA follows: TGCGCCAGCAGCTTCCTAGCGGGGGGGAGCACAGATACGCAGTATTTT.

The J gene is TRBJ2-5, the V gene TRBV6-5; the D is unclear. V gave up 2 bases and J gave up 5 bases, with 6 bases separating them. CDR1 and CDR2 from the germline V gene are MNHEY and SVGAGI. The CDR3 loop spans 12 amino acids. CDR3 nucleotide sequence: TGTGCCAGCAGTTACGTGGGGGAGACCCAGTACTTC. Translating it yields CASSYVGETQYF.

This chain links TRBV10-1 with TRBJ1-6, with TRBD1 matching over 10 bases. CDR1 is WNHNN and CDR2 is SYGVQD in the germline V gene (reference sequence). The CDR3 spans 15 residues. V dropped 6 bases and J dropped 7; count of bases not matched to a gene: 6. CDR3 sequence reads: CASRGGQGENSPLHF. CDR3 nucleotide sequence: TGCGCCAGCAGGGGAGGACAGGGGGAGAATTCACCCCTCCACTTT.

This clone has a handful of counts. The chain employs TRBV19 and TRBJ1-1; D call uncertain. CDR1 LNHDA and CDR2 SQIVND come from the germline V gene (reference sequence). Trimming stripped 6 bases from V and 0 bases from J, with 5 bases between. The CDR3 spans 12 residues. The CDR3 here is CASRDMNTEAFF. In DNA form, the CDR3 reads TGTGCCAGTAGGGATATGAACACTGAAGCTTTCTTT. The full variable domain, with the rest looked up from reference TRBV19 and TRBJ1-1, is DGGITQSPKYLFRKEGQNVTLSCEQNLNHDAMYWYRQDPGQGLRLIYYSQIVNDFQKGDIAEGYSVSREKKESFPLTVTSAQKNPTAFYLCASRDMNTEAFFGQGTRLTVV.

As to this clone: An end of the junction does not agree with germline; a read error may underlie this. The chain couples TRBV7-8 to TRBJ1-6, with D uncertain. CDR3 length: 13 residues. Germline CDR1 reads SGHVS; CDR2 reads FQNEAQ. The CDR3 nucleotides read TGTGCCAGCAGCCTAGCGACCCCCTCACCCCTCCACTTT. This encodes CASSLATPSPLHF.

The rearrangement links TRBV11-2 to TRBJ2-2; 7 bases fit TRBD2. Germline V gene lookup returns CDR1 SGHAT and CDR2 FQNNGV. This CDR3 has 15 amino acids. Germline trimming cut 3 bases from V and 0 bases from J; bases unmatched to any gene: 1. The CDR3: CASSLSGTNTGELFF. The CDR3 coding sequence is TGTGCCAGCAGCTTGAGCGGGACGAACACCGGGGAGCTGTTTTTT.

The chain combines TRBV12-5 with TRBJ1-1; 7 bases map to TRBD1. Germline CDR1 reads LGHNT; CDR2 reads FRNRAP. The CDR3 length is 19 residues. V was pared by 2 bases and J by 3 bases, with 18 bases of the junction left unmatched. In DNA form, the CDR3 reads TGTGCTAGTGGTTTGACCCTCTTCCCCGACAGGGCGTCGCACACTGAAGCTTTCTTT. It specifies CASGLTLFPDRASHTEAFF.

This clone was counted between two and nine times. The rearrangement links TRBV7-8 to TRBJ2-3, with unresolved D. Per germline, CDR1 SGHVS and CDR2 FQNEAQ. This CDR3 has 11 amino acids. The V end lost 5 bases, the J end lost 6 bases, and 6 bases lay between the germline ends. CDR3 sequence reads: CASSQGDTQYF. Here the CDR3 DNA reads TGTGCCAGCAGCCAAGGGGATACGCAGTATTTT. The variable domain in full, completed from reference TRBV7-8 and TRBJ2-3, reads GAGVSQSPRYKVAKRGQDVALRCDPISGHVSLFWYQQALGQGPEFLTYFQNEAQLDKSGLPSDRFFAERPEGSVSTLKIQRTQQEDSAVYLCASSQGDTQYFGPGTRLTVL.

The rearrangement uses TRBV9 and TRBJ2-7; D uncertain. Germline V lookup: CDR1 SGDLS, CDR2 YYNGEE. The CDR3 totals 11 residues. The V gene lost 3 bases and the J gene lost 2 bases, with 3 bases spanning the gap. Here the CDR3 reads CASSDPYEQYF. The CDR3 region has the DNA TGTGCCAGCAGCGATCCCTACGAGCAGTACTTC.

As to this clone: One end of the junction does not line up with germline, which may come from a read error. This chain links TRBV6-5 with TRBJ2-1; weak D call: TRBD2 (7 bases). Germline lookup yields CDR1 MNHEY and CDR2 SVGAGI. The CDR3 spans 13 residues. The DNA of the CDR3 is TGTGCCAGCAGTTACTCGATGCGGGGGCCCGGGCTCTTC. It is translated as CASSYSMRGPGLF.

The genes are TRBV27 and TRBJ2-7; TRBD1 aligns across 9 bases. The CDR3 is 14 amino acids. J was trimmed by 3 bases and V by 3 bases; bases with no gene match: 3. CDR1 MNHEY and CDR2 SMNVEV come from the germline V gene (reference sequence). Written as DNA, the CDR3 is TGTGCCAGCAGTTTGGGACAGGGTTTCTACGAGCAGTACTTC. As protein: CASSLGQGFYEQYF.

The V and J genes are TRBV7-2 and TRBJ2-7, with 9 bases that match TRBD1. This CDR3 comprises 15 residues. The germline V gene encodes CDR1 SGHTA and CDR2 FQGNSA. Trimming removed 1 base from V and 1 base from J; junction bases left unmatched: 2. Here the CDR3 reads CASSLDRGLSYEQYF. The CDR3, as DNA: TGTGCCAGCAGCTTAGACAGGGGGCTATCCTACGAGCAGTACTTC.

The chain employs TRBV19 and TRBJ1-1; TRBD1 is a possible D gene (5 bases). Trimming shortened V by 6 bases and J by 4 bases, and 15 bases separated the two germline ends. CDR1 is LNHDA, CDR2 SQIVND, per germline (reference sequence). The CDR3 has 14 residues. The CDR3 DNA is TGTGCCAGTAGCTTCGGACCGGGGGGCACTGAAGCTTTCTTT. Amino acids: CASSFGPGGTEAFF.

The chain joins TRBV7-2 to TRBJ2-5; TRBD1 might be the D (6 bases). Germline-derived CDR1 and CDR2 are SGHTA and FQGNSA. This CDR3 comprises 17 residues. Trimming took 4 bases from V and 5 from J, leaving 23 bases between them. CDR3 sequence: CASSSGRATGSKETQYF. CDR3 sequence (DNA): TGTGCCAGCAGCTCCGGACGCGCGACAGGTTCTAAGGAGACCCAGTACTTC.

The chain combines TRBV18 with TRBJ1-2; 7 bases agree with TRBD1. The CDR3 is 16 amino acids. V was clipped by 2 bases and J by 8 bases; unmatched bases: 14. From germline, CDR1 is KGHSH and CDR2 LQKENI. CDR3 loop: CASSPKTQGRSQGYTF. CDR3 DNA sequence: TGTGCCAGCTCACCAAAGACACAGGGGCGGTCTCAGGGCTACACCTTC.

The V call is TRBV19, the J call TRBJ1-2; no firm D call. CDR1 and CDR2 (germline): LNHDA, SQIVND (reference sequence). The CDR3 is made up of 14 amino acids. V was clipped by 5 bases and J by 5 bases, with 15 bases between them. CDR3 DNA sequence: TGTGCCAGTAGTCTTAACCGGGGAGTTTATGGCTACACCTTC. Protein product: CASSLNRGVYGYTF.

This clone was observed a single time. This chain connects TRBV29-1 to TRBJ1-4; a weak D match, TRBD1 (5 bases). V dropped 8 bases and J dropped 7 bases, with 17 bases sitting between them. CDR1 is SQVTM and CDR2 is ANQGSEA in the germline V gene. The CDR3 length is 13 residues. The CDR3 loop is CSSNRRPSEKLFF. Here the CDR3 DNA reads TGCAGCTCAAACAGGAGGCCTTCTGAAAAACTGTTTTTT. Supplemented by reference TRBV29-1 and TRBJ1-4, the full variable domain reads SAVISQKPSRDICQRGTSLTIQCQVDSQVTMMFWYRQQPGQSLTLIATANQGSEATYESGFVIDKFPISRPNLTFSTLTVSNMSPEDSSIYLCSSNRRPSEKLFFGSGTQLSVL.